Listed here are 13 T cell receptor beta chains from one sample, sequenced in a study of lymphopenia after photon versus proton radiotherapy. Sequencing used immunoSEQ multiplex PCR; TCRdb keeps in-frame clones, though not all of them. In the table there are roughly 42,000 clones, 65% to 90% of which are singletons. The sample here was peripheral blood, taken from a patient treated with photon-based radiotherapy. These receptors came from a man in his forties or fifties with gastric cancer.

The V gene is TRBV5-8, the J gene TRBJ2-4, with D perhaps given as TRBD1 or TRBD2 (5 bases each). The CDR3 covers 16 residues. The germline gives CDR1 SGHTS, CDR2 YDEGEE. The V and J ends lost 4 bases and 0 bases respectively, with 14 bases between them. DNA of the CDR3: TGTGCCAGCAGCCAAAGAGGGGTGCTAGCCAAAAACATTCAGTACTTC. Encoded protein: CASSQRGVLAKNIQYF.

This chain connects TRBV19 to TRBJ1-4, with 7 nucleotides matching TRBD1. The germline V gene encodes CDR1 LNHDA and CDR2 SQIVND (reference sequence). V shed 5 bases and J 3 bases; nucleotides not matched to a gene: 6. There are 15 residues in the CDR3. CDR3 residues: CASSPTGVANEKLFF. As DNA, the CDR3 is TGTGCCAGTAGTCCAACAGGGGTGGCTAATGAAAAACTGTTTTTT. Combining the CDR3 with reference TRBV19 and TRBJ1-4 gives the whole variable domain DGGITQSPKYLFRKEGQNVTLSCEQNLNHDAMYWYRQDPGQGLRLIYYSQIVNDFQKGDIAEGYSVSREKKESFPLTVTSAQKNPTAFYLCASSPTGVANEKLFFGSGTQLSVL.

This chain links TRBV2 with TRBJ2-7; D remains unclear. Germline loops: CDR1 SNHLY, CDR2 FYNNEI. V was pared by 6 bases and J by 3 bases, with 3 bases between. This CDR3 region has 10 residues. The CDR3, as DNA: TGTGCCAGCAGGTTCTACGAGCAGTACTTC. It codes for CASRFYEQYF. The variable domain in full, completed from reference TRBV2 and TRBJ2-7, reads EPEVTQTPSHQVTQMGQEVILRCVPISNHLYFYWYRQILGQKVEFLVSFYNNEISEKSEIFDDQFSVERPDGSNFTLKIRSTKLEDSAMYFCASRFYEQYFGPGTRLTVT.

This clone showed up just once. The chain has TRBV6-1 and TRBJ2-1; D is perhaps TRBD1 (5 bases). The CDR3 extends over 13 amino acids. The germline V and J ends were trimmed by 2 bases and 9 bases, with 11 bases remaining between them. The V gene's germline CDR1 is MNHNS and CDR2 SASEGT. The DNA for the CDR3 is TGTGCCAGCAGTGAATCTAGAAGGGGTGAGCAGTTCTTC. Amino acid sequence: CASSESRRGEQFF.

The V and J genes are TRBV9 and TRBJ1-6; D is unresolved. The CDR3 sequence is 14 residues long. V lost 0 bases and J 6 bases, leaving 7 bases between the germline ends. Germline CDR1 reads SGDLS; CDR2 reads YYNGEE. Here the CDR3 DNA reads TGTGCCAGCAGCGTAGGGCAGGCTAATTCACCCCTCCACTTT. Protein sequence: CASSVGQANSPLHF.

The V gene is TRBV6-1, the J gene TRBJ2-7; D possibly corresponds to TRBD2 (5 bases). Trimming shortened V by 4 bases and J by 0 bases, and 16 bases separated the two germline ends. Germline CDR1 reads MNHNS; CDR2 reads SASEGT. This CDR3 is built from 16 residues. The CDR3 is CASSGGWTGNSYEQYF. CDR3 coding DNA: TGTGCCAGCAGTGGGGGATGGACGGGGAACTCCTACGAGCAGTACTTC.

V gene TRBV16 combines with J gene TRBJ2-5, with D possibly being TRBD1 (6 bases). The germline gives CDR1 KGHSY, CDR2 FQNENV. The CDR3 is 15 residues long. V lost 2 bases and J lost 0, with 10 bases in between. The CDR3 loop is CASSQGDTNQETQYF. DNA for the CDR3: TGTGCCAGCAGCCAAGGGGACACGAACCAAGAGACCCAGTACTTC.

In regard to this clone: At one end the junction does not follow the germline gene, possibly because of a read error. The CDR3 DNA sequence: TGTGCTAGCAGCCCGAGTGTTGAGGAGACCCAGTACTTC. This sequence encodes CASSPSVEETQYF. The chain couples TRBV7-7 to TRBJ2-5; D remains unclear. The CDR3 contains 13 residues. CDR1 is SSHAT, CDR2 FNYEAQ, per germline (reference sequence).

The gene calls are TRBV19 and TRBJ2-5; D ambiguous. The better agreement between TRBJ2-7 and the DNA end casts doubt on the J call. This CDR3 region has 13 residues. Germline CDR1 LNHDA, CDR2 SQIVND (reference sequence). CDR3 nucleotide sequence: TGTGCCAGTAGTATAGGCAGGAACTACGAGCAGTACTTC. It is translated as CASSIGRNYEQYF.

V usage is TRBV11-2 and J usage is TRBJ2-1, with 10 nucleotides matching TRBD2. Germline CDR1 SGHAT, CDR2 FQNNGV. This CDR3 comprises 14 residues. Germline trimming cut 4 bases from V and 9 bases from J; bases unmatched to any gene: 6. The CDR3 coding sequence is TGTGCCAGCAGCTCAACCGGGACTAGCGTTGAGCAGTTCTTC. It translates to CASSSTGTSVEQFF.

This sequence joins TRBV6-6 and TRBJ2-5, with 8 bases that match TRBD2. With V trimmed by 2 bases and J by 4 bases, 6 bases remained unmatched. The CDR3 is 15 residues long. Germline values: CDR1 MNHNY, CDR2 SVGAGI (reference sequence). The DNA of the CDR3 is TGTGCCAGCAGTTACGGATTGGGGACTAGAGAGACCCAGTACTTC. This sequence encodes CASSYGLGTRETQYF.

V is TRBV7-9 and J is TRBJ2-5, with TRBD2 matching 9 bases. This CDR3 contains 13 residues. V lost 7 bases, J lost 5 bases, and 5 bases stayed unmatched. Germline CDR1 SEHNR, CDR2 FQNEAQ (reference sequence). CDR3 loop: CASTRGGEETQYF. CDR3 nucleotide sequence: TGTGCCAGCACACGCGGGGGGGAGGAGACCCAGTACTTC.

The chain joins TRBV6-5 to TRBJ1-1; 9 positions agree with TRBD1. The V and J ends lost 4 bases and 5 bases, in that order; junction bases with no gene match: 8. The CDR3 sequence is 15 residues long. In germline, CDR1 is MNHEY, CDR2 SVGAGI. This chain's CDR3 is CASSSLQGASTEAFF. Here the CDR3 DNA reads TGTGCCAGCAGTTCCTTACAGGGGGCGAGTACTGAAGCTTTCTTT.